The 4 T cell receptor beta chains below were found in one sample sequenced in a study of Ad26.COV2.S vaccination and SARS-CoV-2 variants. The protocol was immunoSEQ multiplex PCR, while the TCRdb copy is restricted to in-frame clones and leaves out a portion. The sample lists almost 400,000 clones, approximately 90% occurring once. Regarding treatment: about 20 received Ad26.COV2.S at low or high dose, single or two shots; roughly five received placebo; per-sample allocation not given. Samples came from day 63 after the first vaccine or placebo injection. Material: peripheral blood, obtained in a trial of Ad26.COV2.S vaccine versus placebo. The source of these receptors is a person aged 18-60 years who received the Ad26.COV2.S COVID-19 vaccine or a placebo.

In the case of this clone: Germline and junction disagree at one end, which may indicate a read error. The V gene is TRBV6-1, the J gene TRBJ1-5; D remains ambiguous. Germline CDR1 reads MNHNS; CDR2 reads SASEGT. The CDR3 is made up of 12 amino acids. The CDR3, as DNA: TGTGCCAGCAGTGAGCGGACCGATCATCAATATTTT. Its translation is CASSERTDHQYF.

The CDR3 DNA reads TGTGCCAGCTCACCAAACCCCAAGGGGGGGTACACTGAAGCTTTCTTT. Translated: CASSPNPKGGYTEAFF. V gene TRBV18 combines with J gene TRBJ1-1; D is perhaps TRBD1 (6 bases). Germline loops: CDR1 KGHSH, CDR2 LQKENI. Between the trimmed V and J ends, which lost 2 bases and 3 bases, there was a span of 16 bases. This CDR3 is built from 16 residues.

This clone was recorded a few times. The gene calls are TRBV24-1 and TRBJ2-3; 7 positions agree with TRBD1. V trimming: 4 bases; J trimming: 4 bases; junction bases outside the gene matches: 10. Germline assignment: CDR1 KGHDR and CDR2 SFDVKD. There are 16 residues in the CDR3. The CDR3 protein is CATSDFPTGISDTQYF. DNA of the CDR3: TGTGCCACCAGTGACTTCCCGACAGGGATTTCAGATACGCAGTATTTT.

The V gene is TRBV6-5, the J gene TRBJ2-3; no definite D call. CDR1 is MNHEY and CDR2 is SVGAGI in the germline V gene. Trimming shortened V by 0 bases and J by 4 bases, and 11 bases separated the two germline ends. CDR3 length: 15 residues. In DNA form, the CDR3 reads TGTGCCAGCAGTTACTCGGGGAAATCGGCAGATACGCAGTATTTT. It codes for CASSYSGKSADTQYF.